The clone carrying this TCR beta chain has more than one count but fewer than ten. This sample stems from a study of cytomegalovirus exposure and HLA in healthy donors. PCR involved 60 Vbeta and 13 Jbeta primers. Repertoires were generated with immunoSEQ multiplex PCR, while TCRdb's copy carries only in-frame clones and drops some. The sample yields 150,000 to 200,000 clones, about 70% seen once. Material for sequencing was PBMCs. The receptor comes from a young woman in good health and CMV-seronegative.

CDR3 residues: CASSSNRDHYGYTF. The CDR3 coding sequence is TGTGCCAGCAGCTCCAACAGAGACCACTATGGCTACACCTTC. The chain is built from TRBV7-2 and TRBJ1-2; no clear D gene. CDR1 is SGHTA, CDR2 FQGNSA, per germline. CDR3 length equals 14 residues. The germline V and J ends were trimmed by 4 bases and 3 bases, with 12 bases remaining between them.